The 19 T cell receptor beta chains below come from one sample, sequenced in a study of T cells after yellow fever vaccination. MiXCR was run by TCRdb on the 5' RACE reads, yielding one entry per CDR3 protein. The profile shows about 580,000 distinct CDR3 sequences, approximately 16% of them singletons. The sequencing used PBMCs, collected 4 to 5 days after the first yellow fever vaccination. These receptors originate from a man aged 18 to 29 who received the YFV17D yellow fever vaccine.

The table lists this clonotype with many counts. The chain joins TRBV7-2 to TRBJ2-3; 10 bases are a match to TRBD1. V shed 5 bases and J 4 bases; nucleotides not matched to a gene: 6. The CDR3 totals 15 residues. CDR1 and CDR2 from the germline V gene are SGHTA and FQGNSA. CDR3 residues: CASSPTGTGADTQYF. The CDR3 nucleotides read TGTGCCAGCAGCCCAACCGGGACAGGGGCAGATACGCAGTATTTT.

Ten or more counts support this clonotype. The chain links TRBV7-2 to TRBJ1-5; D is perhaps TRBD1 (5 bases). Trimming left V 6 bases short and J 0 bases short, with 12 bases between. From germline, CDR1 is SGHTA and CDR2 FQGNSA. This CDR3 comprises 15 residues. CDR3 loop: CASSPRGYSNQPQHF. The CDR3 DNA follows: TGTGCCAGCAGTCCAAGGGGTTATAGCAATCAGCCCCAGCATTTT.

In regard to this clonotype: A much larger clone lies a single base off, so this may be a read error. V and J are TRBV20-1 and TRBJ2-1; D not certain. The CDR3 totals 13 residues. Per the germline V gene, CDR1 is DFQATT and CDR2 is SNEGSKA (reference sequence). V lost 0 bases and J 9 bases, leaving 12 bases between the germline ends. The CDR3: CSARDLTFGEQFF. The CDR3 DNA sequence: TGCAGTGCTAGAGATCTAACGTTCGGTGAGCAGTTCTTC.

The gene calls are TRBV7-2 and TRBJ1-4, with 7 bases lining up with TRBD1. Germline V lookup: CDR1 SGHTA, CDR2 FQGNSA. This CDR3 comprises 17 residues. V lost 1 base and J lost 1; bases outside the gene matches: 6. The CDR3 sequence: CASSLVKGALTNEKLFF. The CDR3 nucleotides read TGTGCCAGCAGCTTAGTCAAGGGGGCGTTAACTAATGAAAAACTGTTTTTT.

This chain joins TRBV7-2 and TRBJ1-5, with D uncertain. The V gene's germline CDR1 is SGHTA and CDR2 FQGNSA. The CDR3 sequence is 17 residues long. The V end was cut by 4 bases, the J end by 2 bases, with 18 bases between. The CDR3 protein is CASSSPVARVGNQPQHF. In nucleotides, the CDR3 is TGTGCCAGCAGCTCCCCCGTGGCGAGGGTGGGCAATCAGCCCCAGCATTTT.

This clonotype showed up just a few times. The gene calls are TRBV5-1 and TRBJ2-6; D is uncertain. V gave up 1 base and J gave up 2 bases, with 10 bases separating them. The CDR3 has 16 residues. CDR1 is SGHRS, CDR2 YFSETQ, per germline. CDR3 sequence: CASSLTLLAGANVLTF. The CDR3 DNA reads as TGCGCCAGCAGCTTGACACTTTTGGCTGGGGCCAACGTCCTGACTTTC. Supplemented by reference TRBV5-1 and TRBJ2-6, the full variable domain reads KAGVTQTPRYLIKTRGQQVTLSCSPISGHRSVSWYQQTPGQGLQFLFEYFSETQRNKGNFPGRFSGRQFSNSRSEMNVSTLELGDSALYLCASSLTLLAGANVLTFGAGSRLTVL.

This clonotype occurred a few times. CDR3 bases: TGTGCCAGCAGTTACGGTGTACCCTACGAGCAGTACGTC. This translates into CASSYGVPYEQYV. The rearrangement joins TRBV6-6 to TRBJ2-7; D gene uncertain. Germline loops: CDR1 MNHNY, CDR2 SVGAGI (reference sequence). The CDR3 totals 13 residues. V was shortened by 2 bases and J by 2 bases, with 7 bases between the two germline ends.

This clonotype was detected ten times or more. CDR3 nucleotides: TGTGCCAGCAGCCCATTGGGACTAGTCTCATCCGATACGCAGTATTTT. This gives the protein CASSPLGLVSSDTQYF. The V call is TRBV5-5, the J call TRBJ2-3, with 8 positions matching TRBD2. Trimming cost V 4 bases and J 6 bases; bases outside gene matches: 13. Germline V gene sequence: CDR1 SGHKS, CDR2 YYEKEE (reference sequence). CDR3 length: 16 residues.

V and J are TRBV10-3 and TRBJ2-7; D is undetermined. Trimming cost V 10 bases and J 2 bases, with 15 bases left between them. There are 13 residues in the CDR3. Germline assignment: CDR1 ENHRY and CDR2 SYGVKD. CDR3 nucleotides: TGTGCCACCTCGGACGCTTCGCCCTACGAGCAGTACTTC. It yields the protein CATSDASPYEQYF.

The J gene is TRBJ2-2, the V gene TRBV5-1, with TRBD1 matching over 7 bases. Trimming at V came to 4 bases and at J to 5 bases, leaving 5 bases not matched to a gene. The CDR3 extends over 14 amino acids. The germline V gene encodes CDR1 SGHRS and CDR2 YFSETQ. CDR3 bases: TGCGCCAGCAGCGAAGGGGGCGTTACCGGGGAGCTGTTTTTT. It codes for CASSEGGVTGELFF.

This clonotype appeared a few times. The chain links TRBV27 to TRBJ2-5; 8 bases map to TRBD2. J gave up 5 bases and V 4 bases, and 9 bases lay outside the gene matches. CDR3 length: 15 residues. Germline assignment: CDR1 MNHEY and CDR2 SMNVEV (reference sequence). The CDR3 is CASSWAGGLWETQYF. The DNA of the CDR3 is TGTGCCAGCAGTTGGGCGGGGGGTCTTTGGGAGACCCAGTACTTC.

J is TRBJ1-1 and V is TRBV7-3, with D tentatively TRBD1 (5 bases). The V gene lost 4 bases and the J gene lost 3 bases, with 12 bases spanning the gap. The germline CDR1 and CDR2 sequences are SGHTA and FQGTGA. The CDR3 is 14 amino acids. The CDR3 loop reads CASSSRWGDTEAFF. CDR3 DNA sequence: TGTGCCAGCAGCTCCCGATGGGGGGACACTGAAGCTTTCTTT.

This clonotype was counted between two and nine times. J is TRBJ2-5 and V is TRBV7-8, with D maybe TRBD2 (6 bases). This CDR3 contains 14 residues. Germline V lookup: CDR1 SGHVS, CDR2 FQNEAQ. Deletions cut 5 bases from V and 5 bases from J, with 15 bases between. CDR3 residues: CASSLLTRGETQYF. The DNA for the CDR3 is TGTGCCAGCAGCCTCTTGACTAGAGGCGAGACCCAGTACTTC.

The chain joins TRBV28 to TRBJ2-7, with 7 bases that match TRBD1. The CDR3 sequence is 12 residues long. Trimming removed 6 bases from V and 4 bases from J; junction bases left unmatched: 3. In germline, CDR1 is MDHEN, CDR2 SYDVKM. The CDR3 region has the DNA TGTGCCAGCAGCCGGGACAGATACGAGCAGTACGTC. This sequence encodes CASSRDRYEQYV.

This clonotype was seen more than once but under ten times. V and J are TRBV18 and TRBJ2-7; 8 positions agree with TRBD2. CDR1 is KGHSH and CDR2 is LQKENI in the germline V gene. This CDR3 contains 14 residues. The junction had 0 bases not matched to a gene; V was cut back by 2 bases and J by 0 bases. The CDR3 sequence: CASSPAGGSYEQYV. CDR3 coding DNA: TGTGCCAGCTCACCAGCGGGGGGCTCCTACGAGCAGTACGTC.

The V and J genes are TRBV5-1 and TRBJ2-3; perhaps TRBD2 as D (6 bases). Germline assignment: CDR1 SGHRS and CDR2 YFSETQ. Trimming pared 7 bases from V and 1 base from J, leaving 13 bases between. The CDR3 sequence is 14 residues long. The CDR3 DNA reads as TGCGCCAGCCTAGGAGGGCTTGGCACAGATACGCAGTATTTT. Protein: CASLGGLGTDTQYF. Full variable domain (rest looked up from reference TRBV5-1 and TRBJ2-3): KAGVTQTPRYLIKTRGQQVTLSCSPISGHRSVSWYQQTPGQGLQFLFEYFSETQRNKGNFPGRFSGRQFSNSRSEMNVSTLELGDSALYLCASLGGLGTDTQYFGPGTRLTVL.

This clonotype was observed a handful of times. V is TRBV25-1 and J is TRBJ1-6, with D perhaps matching TRBD1 (6 bases). Germline lookup yields CDR1 MGHDK and CDR2 SYGVNS. V lost 0 bases, J lost 10 bases, and 16 bases lay in between. There are 16 residues in the CDR3. CDR3 residues: CASSEYGGRSRSPLHF. CDR3 DNA sequence: TGTGCCAGCAGTGAATATGGGGGCAGGTCTCGATCACCCCTCCACTTT. Drawing the rest from reference TRBV25-1 and TRBJ1-6, the complete variable domain is EADIYQTPRYLVIGTGKKITLECSQTMGHDKMYWYQQDPGMELHLIHYSYGVNSTEKGDLSSESTVSRIRTEHFPLTLESARPSHTSQYLCASSEYGGRSRSPLHFGNGTRLTVT.

The CDR3 DNA follows: TGTGCCAGCAGCTTGGTTGGGGGACAGAACTACGAGCAGTACGTC. Translated: CASSLVGGQNYEQYV. The chain has TRBV5-6 and TRBJ2-7; TRBD1 matches 7 bases. The CDR3 runs 15 residues. CDR1 and CDR2 from the germline V gene are SGHDT and YYEEEE. The V gene end was trimmed by 0 bases and the J gene end by 3 bases; junction bases not matched to a gene: 6.

This clonotype was seen a handful of times. This chain links TRBV7-9 with TRBJ2-5, with TRBD1 as a possible D gene (5 bases). CDR1 and CDR2 (germline): SEHNR, FQNEAQ (reference sequence). V dropped 3 bases and J dropped 7 bases, with 12 bases sitting between them. CDR3 length: 13 residues. DNA of the CDR3: TGTGCCAGCAGCTTGAGGCAGGGTTTGACCCAGTACTTC. Translated: CASSLRQGLTQYF.